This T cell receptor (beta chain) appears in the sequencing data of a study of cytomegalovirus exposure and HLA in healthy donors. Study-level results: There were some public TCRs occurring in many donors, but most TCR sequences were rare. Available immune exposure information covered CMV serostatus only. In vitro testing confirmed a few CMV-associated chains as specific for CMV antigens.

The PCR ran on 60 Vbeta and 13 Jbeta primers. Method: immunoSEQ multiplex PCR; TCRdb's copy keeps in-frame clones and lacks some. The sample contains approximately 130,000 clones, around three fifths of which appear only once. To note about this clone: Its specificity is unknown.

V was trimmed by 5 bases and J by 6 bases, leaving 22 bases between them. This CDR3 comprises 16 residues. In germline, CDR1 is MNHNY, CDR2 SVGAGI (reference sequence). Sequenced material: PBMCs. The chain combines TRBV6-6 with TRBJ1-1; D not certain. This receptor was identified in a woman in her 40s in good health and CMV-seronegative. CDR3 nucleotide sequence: TGTGCCAGCAGTCCGAACCTCGATTTCGGGTTGCCTGAAGCTTTCTTT. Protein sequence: CASSPNLDFGLPEAFF.